One and the same sample provided the 18 T cell receptor beta chains below, sequenced in a study of early T cells in non-severe SARS-CoV-2 infection. In TCRdb, the 5' RACE reads were re-called with MiXCR into one record per CDR3 protein. The sample yields approximately 45,000 distinct CDR3 sequences, approximately 6% seen once. Sequenced sample: whole blood. The receptors were sampled from an adult who was a healthcare worker with PCR-confirmed SARS-CoV-2 infection or an uninfected control (not recorded which).

Ten or more counts support this clonotype. CDR3 DNA sequence: TGTGCCAGCAGCCCACGAGCCCCGGGACTAGGAGGAGGGGCCAAAAACATTCAGTACTTC. It is translated as CASSPRAPGLGGGAKNIQYF. J is TRBJ2-4 and V is TRBV7-2; 8 bases line up with TRBD2. Trimming removed 5 bases from V and 1 base from J; junction bases left unmatched: 19. Germline CDR1 reads SGHTA; CDR2 reads FQGNSA. This CDR3 is 20 amino acids long.

This clonotype was detected ten times or more. CDR3 nucleotide sequence: TGTGCCAGCAGCTCCCCTTACGAGCAGTACTTC. Translating gives CASSSPYEQYF. The chain has TRBV4-2 and TRBJ2-7; D call uncertain. The CDR3 is made up of 11 amino acids. Trimming left V 5 bases short and J 4 bases short, with 6 bases between. Germline V gene sequence: CDR1 LGHNA, CDR2 YNFKEQ.

This clonotype was observed many times. CDR3: CASSYAETYEQYF. The CDR3 region has the DNA TGTGCCAGCAGTTATGCGGAAACCTACGAGCAGTACTTC. The chain uses TRBV6-5 and TRBJ2-7, with D unclear. Germline V gives CDR1 MNHEY, CDR2 SVGAGI. The CDR3 totals 13 residues. Trimming left V 3 bases short and J 2 bases short, with 8 bases between.

The rearrangement uses TRBV20-1 and TRBJ2-5; TRBD2 agrees at 12 bases. Germline values: CDR1 DFQATT, CDR2 SNEGSKA (reference sequence). V shed 0 bases and J 4 bases; nucleotides not matched to a gene: 6. CDR3 length: 16 residues. As DNA, the CDR3 is TGCAGTGCTAGAGACCCTAGCGGGGGGGATCCAGAGACCCAGTACTTC. As protein: CSARDPSGGDPETQYF.

The J gene is TRBJ1-3, the V gene TRBV12-3 or TRBV12-4; D might be TRBD1 (5 bases). This CDR3 has 16 amino acids. V was clipped by 0 bases and J by 0 bases, with 9 bases between them. CDR3 protein: CASSLAGQSSGNTIYF. Here the CDR3 DNA reads TGTGCCAGCAGTTTAGCAGGACAAAGCTCTGGAAACACCATATATTTT.

At least ten counts were recorded for this clonotype. The genes are TRBV5-6 and TRBJ2-1, with 8 bases fitting TRBD2. V gave up 3 bases and J gave up 2 bases; unmatched junction bases: 13. The CDR3 is 18 amino acids. Germline V gene data show CDR1 as SGHDT and CDR2 as YYEEEE. Here the CDR3 reads CASSSTALAGYTYNEQFF. In DNA, the CDR3 is TGTGCCAGCAGCTCCACCGCATTAGCGGGGTACACCTACAATGAGCAGTTCTTC.

As regards this clonotype: An end of the junction does not agree with germline; a read error may underlie this. The chain links TRBV12-5 to TRBJ1-1; 7 nucleotides align to TRBD1. Germline CDR1 and CDR2: LGHNT and FRNRAP. The CDR3 extends over 14 amino acids. CDR3 DNA sequence: TGTGCTAGTGCCCCATCCGGGACAGAGGGAGGTAAGGGCTTT. This translates into CASAPSGTEGGKGF.

This chain links TRBV7-6 with TRBJ2-2; 8 bases agree with TRBD1. This CDR3 is 17 amino acids long. The germline gives CDR1 SGHVS, CDR2 FNYEAQ. Trimming cost V 5 bases and J 2 bases; bases outside gene matches: 10. CDR3 residues: CASSVGQAILNTGELFF. The CDR3 region has the DNA TGTGCCAGCAGCGTGGGACAGGCCATCCTCAACACCGGGGAGCTGTTTTTT.

This clonotype was seen ten or more times. This chain uses TRBV7-2 with TRBJ2-2; D may be TRBD2 (6 bases). The CDR3 loop spans 14 amino acids. CDR1 and CDR2 from the germline V gene are SGHTA and FQGNSA. Trimming took 2 bases from V and 5 from J, leaving 9 bases between them. The CDR3 region has the DNA TGTGCCAGCAGCTTATACGGGGGAACCGGGGAGCTGTTTTTT. This sequence encodes CASSLYGGTGELFF.

This clonotype was seen ten or more times. The gene calls are TRBV29-1 and TRBJ1-6; 7 bases map to TRBD1. The V gene end was trimmed by 7 bases and the J gene end by 6 bases; junction bases not matched to a gene: 3. The CDR3 consists of 12 residues. Per germline, CDR1 SQVTM and CDR2 ANQGSEA. The CDR3 region is CSARQGNSPLHF. CDR3 DNA sequence: TGCAGCGCCCGACAGGGTAATTCACCCCTCCACTTT.

The chain carries TRBV20-1 and TRBJ1-2, with D perhaps matching TRBD1 (6 bases). V was cut by 3 bases and J by 5 bases, with 16 bases left in between. Germline CDR1 DFQATT, CDR2 SNEGSKA (reference sequence). The CDR3 has 14 residues. The CDR3 DNA is TGCAGTGCTAGCTCCCTGGAGGGGGGGTATGGCTACACCTTC. Its translation is CSASSLEGGYGYTF.

This clonotype was counted only a few times. The chain couples TRBV28 to TRBJ2-6; D is unclear. Germline values: CDR1 MDHEN, CDR2 SYDVKM. This CDR3 spans 16 amino acids. V lost 4 bases, J lost 3 bases, and 13 bases lay in between. For the CDR3, the DNA is TGTGCCAGCAGTTCTCCTGGGGTTCGTGGGGCCAACGTCCTGACTTTC. Amino acids: CASSSPGVRGANVLTF.

The rearrangement uses TRBV5-1 and TRBJ2-7; 8 positions match TRBD2. Germline CDR1 is SGHRS and CDR2 is YFSETQ. V shed 4 bases, J shed 0 bases, and the junction held 6 bases outside the gene matches. CDR3 length equals 15 residues. CDR3 protein: CASSPRTSLSYEQYF. For the CDR3, the DNA is TGCGCCAGCAGCCCCCGGACTAGCCTCTCCTACGAGCAGTACTTC.

J is TRBJ1-1 and V is TRBV12-3 or TRBV12-4, with no clear D. With 5 bases removed from V and 0 bases from J, the gap between germline ends came to 7 bases. The CDR3 sequence is 13 residues long. The CDR3 coding sequence is TGTGCCAGCAGTAGGCAGATGAACACTGAAGCTTTCTTT. Residues: CASSRQMNTEAFF.

The chain is built from TRBV10-3 and TRBJ2-7; 8 nucleotides match TRBD2. Germline V lookup: CDR1 ENHRY, CDR2 SYGVKD. The CDR3 contains 14 residues. After removal of 5 bases from V and 3 bases from J, the junction contained 6 bases not matched to a gene. CDR3 loop: CAISHGRGDYEQYF. Written as DNA, the CDR3 is TGTGCCATCAGTCACGGGCGGGGGGACTACGAGCAGTACTTC.

CDR3 nucleotide sequence: TGCGCCAGCAGCTTGGGCCCGACAGGGGGTTCGGGTAATCAGCCCCAGCATTTT. Encoded protein: CASSLGPTGGSGNQPQHF. The V call is TRBV5-1, the J call TRBJ1-5; TRBD1 matches 9 bases. After removal of 0 bases from V and 4 bases from J, the junction contained 11 bases not matched to a gene. This CDR3 region has 18 residues. Germline V gene data show CDR1 as SGHRS and CDR2 as YFSETQ.

This clonotype showed up many times. V usage is TRBV9 and J usage is TRBJ2-3; 9 bases line up with TRBD2. The CDR3 length is 16 residues. Germline V gives CDR1 SGDLS, CDR2 YYNGEE. Germline trimming cut 4 bases from V and 1 base from J; bases unmatched to any gene: 7. The CDR3 reads CASSQQAGGGTDTQYF. As DNA, the CDR3 is TGTGCCAGCAGCCAACAAGCGGGGGGAGGCACAGATACGCAGTATTTT.

This clonotype was recorded many times. V is TRBV19 and J is TRBJ2-5; the D is unclear. Deletions cut 7 bases from V and 3 bases from J, with 12 bases between. Germline CDR1 and CDR2: LNHDA and SQIVND (reference sequence). The CDR3 extends over 13 amino acids. The CDR3 nucleotides read TGTGCCAGTAAGGTGGCCAACAAAGAGACCCAGTACTTC. Translating gives CASKVANKETQYF.